This T cell receptor (beta chain) was documented in a study of PD-1 blockade in classical Hodgkin lymphoma. The study's findings and limits: It was reported that newly diagnosed patients had less baseline TCR diversity than healthy donors.

Unmatched junction bases numbered 12, after V lost 8 bases and J lost 1 base. The length of the CDR3 is 17 residues. CDR1 is SGHRS, CDR2 YFSETQ, per germline. The protocol was immunoSEQ multiplex PCR, while the TCRdb copy is restricted to in-frame clones and leaves out a portion. The data contain nearly 25,000 clones, roughly 76% of them seen just once; the ten biggest clones take up about 32%. Time point here: cycle 4 day 1 (C4D1), after less than 7 weeks of nivolumab. Relapses following autologous stem cell transplantation were seen in all patients, with brentuximab vedotin exposure varying. Comment on this clone: As yet, its antigen is unknown.

The rearrangement uses TRBV5-1 and TRBJ2-4; 10 bases agree with TRBD1. This TCR derives from a human donor with classical Hodgkin lymphoma. Sequenced material: peripheral blood mononuclear cells (PBMCs), taken before the fourth cycle of nivolumab. The chain's CDR3 is CARPGQGWLSAKNIQYF. CDR3 sequence (DNA): TGCGCCAGGCCGGGACAGGGGTGGCTCAGTGCCAAAAACATTCAGTACTTC.